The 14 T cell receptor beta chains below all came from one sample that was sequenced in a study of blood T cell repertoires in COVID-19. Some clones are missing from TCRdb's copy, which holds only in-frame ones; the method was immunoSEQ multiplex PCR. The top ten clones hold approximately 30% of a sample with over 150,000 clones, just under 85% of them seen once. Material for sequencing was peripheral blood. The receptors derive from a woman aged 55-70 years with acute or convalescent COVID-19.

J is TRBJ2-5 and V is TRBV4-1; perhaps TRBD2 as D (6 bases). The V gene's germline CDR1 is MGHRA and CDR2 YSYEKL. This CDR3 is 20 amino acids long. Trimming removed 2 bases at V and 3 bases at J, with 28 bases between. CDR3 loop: CASSQPSGGAFLRSKETQYF. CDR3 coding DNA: TGCGCCAGCAGCCAACCTTCTGGCGGGGCCTTTTTAAGGAGCAAAGAGACCCAGTACTTC.

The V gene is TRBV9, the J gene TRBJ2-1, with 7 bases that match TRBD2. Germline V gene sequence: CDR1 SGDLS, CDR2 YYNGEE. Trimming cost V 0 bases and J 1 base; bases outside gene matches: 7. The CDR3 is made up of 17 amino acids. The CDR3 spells CASSVVPAGISYNEQFF. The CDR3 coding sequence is TGTGCCAGCAGCGTAGTCCCAGCGGGGATATCCTACAATGAGCAGTTCTTC.

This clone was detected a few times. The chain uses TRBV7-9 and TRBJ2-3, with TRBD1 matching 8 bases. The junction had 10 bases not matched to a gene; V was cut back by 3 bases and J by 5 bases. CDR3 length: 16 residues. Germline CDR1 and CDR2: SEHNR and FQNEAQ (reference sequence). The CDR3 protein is CASSFGQGYSRDTQYF. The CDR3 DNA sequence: TGTGCCAGCAGCTTCGGACAGGGATACAGTAGAGATACGCAGTATTTT. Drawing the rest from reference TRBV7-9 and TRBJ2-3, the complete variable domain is DTGVSQNPRHKITKRGQNVTFRCDPISEHNRLYWYRQTLGQGPEFLTYFQNEAQLEKSRLLSDRFSAERPKGSFSTLEIQRTEQGDSAMYLCASSFGQGYSRDTQYFGPGTRLTVL.

The CDR3 nucleotides are TGTGCCAGCAGCTTAGATACCGGGGATACGCAGTATTTT. It encodes CASSLDTGDTQYF. The V and J genes are TRBV7-6 and TRBJ2-3; D gene ambiguous. From germline, CDR1 is SGHVS and CDR2 FNYEAQ. V was shortened by 1 base and J by 6 bases, with 8 bases between the two germline ends. The CDR3 is 13 residues long.

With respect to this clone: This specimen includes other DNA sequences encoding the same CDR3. CDR3 in DNA: TGTGCCAGCAGTTCCGGACAGGGAGGGGAAAAACTGTTTTTT. It translates to CASSSGQGGEKLFF. The chain is built from TRBV28 and TRBJ1-4; 8 nucleotides align to TRBD1. CDR1 is MDHEN and CDR2 is SYDVKM in the germline V gene. The CDR3 has 14 amino acids. V was clipped by 4 bases and J by 8 bases; unmatched bases: 6.

This chain's CDR3 is CASRLPGTVNTEAFF. CDR3 DNA: TGTGCCAGCAGACTTCCCGGGACAGTGAACACTGAAGCTTTCTTT. This chain links TRBV5-5 with TRBJ1-1; 7 positions match TRBD1. The germline V gene encodes CDR1 SGHKS and CDR2 YYEKEE (reference sequence). The trim removed 5 bases at V and 0 bases at J, leaving 7 bases unmatched. CDR3 length equals 15 residues.

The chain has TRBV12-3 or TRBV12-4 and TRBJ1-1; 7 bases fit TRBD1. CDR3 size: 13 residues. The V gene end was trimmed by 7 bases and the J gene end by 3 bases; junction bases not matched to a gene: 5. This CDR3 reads CASILQGYTEAFF. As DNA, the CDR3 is TGTGCCAGCATTCTACAGGGGTACACTGAAGCTTTCTTT.

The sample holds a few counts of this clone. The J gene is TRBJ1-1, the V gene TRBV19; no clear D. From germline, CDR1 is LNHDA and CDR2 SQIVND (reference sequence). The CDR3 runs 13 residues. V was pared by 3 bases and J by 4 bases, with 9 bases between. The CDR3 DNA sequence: TGTGCCAGTAGTATTGCGAAGAGCACTGAAGCTTTCTTT. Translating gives CASSIAKSTEAFF.

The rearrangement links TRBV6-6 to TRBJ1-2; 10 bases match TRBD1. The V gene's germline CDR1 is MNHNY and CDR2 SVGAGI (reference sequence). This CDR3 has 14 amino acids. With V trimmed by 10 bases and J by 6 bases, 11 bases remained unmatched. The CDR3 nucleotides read TGTGCCACTCTAGCCGGGACAGGGGTCCATGGCTACACCTTC. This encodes CATLAGTGVHGYTF.

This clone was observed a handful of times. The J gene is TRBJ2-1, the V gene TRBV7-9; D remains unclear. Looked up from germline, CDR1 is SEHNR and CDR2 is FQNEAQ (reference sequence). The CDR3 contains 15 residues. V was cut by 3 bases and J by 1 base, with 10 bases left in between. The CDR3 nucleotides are TGTGCCAGCAGCTTTTCAGAACAATCCTACAATGAGCAGTTCTTC. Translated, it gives CASSFSEQSYNEQFF.

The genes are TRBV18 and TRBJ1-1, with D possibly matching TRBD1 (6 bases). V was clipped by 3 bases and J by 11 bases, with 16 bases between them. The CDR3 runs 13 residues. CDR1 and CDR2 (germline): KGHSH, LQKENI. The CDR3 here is CASSPGPQGGAFF. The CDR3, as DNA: TGTGCCAGCTCACCCGGGCCACAGGGAGGGGCTTTCTTT.

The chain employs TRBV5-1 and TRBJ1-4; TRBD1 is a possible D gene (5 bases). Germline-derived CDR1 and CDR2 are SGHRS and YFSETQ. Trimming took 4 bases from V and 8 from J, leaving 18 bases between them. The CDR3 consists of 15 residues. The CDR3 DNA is TGCGCCAGCAGCGGCGCAGACAGTTATCGAGAAAAACTGTTTTTT. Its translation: CASSGADSYREKLFF.

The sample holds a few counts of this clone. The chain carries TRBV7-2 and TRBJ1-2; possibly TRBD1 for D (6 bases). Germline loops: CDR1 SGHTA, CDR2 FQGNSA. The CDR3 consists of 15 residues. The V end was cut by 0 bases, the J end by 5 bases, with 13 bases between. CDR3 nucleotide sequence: TGTGCCAGCAGCTTAGCTAGGGACACGGCGTATGGCTACACCTTC. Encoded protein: CASSLARDTAYGYTF.

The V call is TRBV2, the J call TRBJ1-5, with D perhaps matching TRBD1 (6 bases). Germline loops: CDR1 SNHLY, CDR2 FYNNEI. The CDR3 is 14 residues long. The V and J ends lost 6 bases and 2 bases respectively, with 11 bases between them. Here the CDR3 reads CASRNRVGNQPQHF. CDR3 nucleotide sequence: TGTGCCAGCAGAAACAGGGTTGGCAATCAGCCCCAGCATTTT.